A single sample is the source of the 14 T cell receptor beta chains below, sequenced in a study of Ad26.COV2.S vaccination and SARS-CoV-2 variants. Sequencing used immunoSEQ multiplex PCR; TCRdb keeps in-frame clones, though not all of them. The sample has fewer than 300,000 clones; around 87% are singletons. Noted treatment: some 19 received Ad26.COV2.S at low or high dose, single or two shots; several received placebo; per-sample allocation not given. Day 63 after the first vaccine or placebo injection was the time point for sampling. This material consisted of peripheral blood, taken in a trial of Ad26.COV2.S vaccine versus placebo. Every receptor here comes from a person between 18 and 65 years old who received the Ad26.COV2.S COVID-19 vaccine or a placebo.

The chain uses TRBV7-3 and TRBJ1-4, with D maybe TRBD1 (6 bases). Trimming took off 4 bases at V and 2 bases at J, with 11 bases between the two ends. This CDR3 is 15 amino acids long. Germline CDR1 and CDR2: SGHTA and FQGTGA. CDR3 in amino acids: CASSSDSLTNEKLFF. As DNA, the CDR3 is TGTGCCAGCAGCTCGGACAGCCTTACTAATGAAAAACTGTTTTTT. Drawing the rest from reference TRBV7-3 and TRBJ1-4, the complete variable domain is GAGVSQTPSNKVTEKGKYVELRCDPISGHTALYWYRQSLGQGPEFLIYFQGTGAADDSGLPNDRFFAVRPEGSVSTLKIQRTERGDSAVYLCASSSDSLTNEKLFFGSGTQLSVL.

The CDR3, as DNA: TGCGCCAGCAGCTTGGCCGGACAGCTTAATGAAAAACTGTTTTTT. Residues: CASSLAGQLNEKLFF. This rearrangement joins TRBV5-1 to TRBJ1-4; tentative D call: TRBD1 (6 bases). This CDR3 has 15 amino acids. The V and J ends lost 0 bases and 4 bases respectively, with 10 bases between them. In germline, CDR1 is SGHRS, CDR2 YFSETQ.

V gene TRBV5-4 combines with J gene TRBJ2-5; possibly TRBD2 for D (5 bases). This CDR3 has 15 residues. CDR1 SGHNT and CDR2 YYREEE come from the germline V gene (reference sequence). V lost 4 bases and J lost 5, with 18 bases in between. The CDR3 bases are TGTGCCAGCAGCGATACTATAGCGTCGGTGGAGACCCAGTACTTC. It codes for CASSDTIASVETQYF.

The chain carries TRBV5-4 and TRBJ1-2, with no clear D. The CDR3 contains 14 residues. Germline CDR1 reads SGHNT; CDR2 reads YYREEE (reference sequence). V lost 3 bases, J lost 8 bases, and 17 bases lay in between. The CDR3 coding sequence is TGTGCCAGCAGCTGGGCGGACGGTGGGAAAGGCTACACCTTC. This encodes CASSWADGGKGYTF.

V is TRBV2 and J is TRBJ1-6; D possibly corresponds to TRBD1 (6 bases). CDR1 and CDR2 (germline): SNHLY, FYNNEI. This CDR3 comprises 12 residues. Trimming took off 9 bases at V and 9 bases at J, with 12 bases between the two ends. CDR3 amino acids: CASGQGTSPLHF. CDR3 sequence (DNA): TGTGCCAGTGGTCAGGGGACTTCACCCCTCCACTTT.

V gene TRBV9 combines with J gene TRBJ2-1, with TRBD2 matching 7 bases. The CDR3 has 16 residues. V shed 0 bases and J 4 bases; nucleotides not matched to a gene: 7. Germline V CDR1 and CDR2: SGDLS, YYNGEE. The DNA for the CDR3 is TGTGCCAGCAGCGTAGGCGTTGGGGGGGTTTACAATGAGCAGTTCTTC. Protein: CASSVGVGGVYNEQFF.

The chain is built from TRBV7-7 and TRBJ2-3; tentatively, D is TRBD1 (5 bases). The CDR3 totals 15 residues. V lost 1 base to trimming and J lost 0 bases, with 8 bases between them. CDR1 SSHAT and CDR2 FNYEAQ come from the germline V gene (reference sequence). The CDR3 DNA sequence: TGTGCCAGCAGCTTAGGTGACAGTAGCACAGATACGCAGTATTTT. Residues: CASSLGDSSTDTQYF.

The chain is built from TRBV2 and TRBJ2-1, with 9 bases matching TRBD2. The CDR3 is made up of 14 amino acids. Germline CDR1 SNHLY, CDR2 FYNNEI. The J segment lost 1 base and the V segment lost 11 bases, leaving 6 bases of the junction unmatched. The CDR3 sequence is CAGGTSFSYNEQFF. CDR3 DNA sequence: TGTGCCGGCGGGACTAGCTTTTCCTACAATGAGCAGTTCTTC. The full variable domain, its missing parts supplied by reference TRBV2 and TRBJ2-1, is EPEVTQTPSHQVTQMGQEVILRCVPISNHLYFYWYRQILGQKVEFLVSFYNNEISEKSEIFDDQFSVERPDGSNFTLKIRSTKLEDSAMYFCAGGTSFSYNEQFFGPGTRLTVL.

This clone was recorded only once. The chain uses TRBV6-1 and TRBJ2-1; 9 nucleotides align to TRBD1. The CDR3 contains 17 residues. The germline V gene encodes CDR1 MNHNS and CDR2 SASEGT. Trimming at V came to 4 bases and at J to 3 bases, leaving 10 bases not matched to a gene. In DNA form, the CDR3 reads TGTGCCAGCAGTGGAATTCCAGGGACAGGGTTCTACAATGAGCAGTTCTTC. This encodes CASSGIPGTGFYNEQFF.

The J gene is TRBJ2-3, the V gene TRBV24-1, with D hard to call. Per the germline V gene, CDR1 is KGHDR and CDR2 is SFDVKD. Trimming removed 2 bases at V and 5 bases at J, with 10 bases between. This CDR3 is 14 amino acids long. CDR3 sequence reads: CATSDSPNLDTQYF. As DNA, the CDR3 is TGTGCCACCAGTGATTCCCCTAACTTAGATACGCAGTATTTT.

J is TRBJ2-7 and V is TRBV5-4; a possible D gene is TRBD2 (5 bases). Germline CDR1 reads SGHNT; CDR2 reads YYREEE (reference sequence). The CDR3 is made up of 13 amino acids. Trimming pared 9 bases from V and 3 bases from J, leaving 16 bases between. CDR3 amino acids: CAMERDTHYEQYF. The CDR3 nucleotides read TGTGCCATGGAGAGGGATACACACTACGAGCAGTACTTC.

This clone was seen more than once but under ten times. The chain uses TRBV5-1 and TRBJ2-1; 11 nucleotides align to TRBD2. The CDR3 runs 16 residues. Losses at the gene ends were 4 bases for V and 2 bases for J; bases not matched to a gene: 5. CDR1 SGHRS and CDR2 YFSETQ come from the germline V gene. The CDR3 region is CASSAMGLAAYNEQFF. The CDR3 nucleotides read TGCGCCAGCAGCGCCATGGGACTAGCGGCCTACAATGAGCAGTTCTTC. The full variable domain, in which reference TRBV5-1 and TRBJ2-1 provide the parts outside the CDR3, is KAGVTQTPRYLIKTRGQQVTLSCSPISGHRSVSWYQQTPGQGLQFLFEYFSETQRNKGNFPGRFSGRQFSNSRSEMNVSTLELGDSALYLCASSAMGLAAYNEQFFGPGTRLTVL.

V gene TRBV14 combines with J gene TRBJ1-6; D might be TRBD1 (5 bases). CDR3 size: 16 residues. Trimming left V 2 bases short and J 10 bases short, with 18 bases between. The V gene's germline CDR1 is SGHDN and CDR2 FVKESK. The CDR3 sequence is CASSQSRSGLVSPLHF. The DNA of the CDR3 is TGTGCCAGCAGCCAATCCCGGTCAGGGTTAGTGTCACCCCTCCACTTT.

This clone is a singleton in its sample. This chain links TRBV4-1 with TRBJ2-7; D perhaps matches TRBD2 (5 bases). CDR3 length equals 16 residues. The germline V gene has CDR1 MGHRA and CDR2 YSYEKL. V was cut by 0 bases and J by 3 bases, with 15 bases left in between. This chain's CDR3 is CASSQDVASSSYEQYF. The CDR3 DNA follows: TGCGCCAGCAGCCAAGATGTGGCTAGCAGCAGCTACGAGCAGTACTTC.